This T cell receptor beta chain came from a study of cytomegalovirus exposure and HLA in healthy donors. Both 60 Vbeta primers and 13 Jbeta primers went into the PCR. The table came from immunoSEQ multiplex PCR; TCRdb's copy has only in-frame clones and leaves some out. The repertoire consists of about 93,000 clones, with around four fifths occurring once and the leading ten covering around 6.7%. In regard to this clone: Other DNA sequences in the same sample also yield this CDR3.

Germline CDR1 and CDR2: SGHRS and YFSETQ. The CDR3 totals 13 residues. Trimming took off 1 base at V and 1 base at J, with 5 bases between the two ends. The sequenced sample was PBMCs. J is TRBJ1-1 and V is TRBV5-1; tentative D call: TRBD1 (5 bases). This clonotype was obtained from a man aged 25 to 40 in good health and CMV-seronegative. The CDR3 DNA follows: TGCGCCAGCAGCTTGACAGGGAACACTGAAGCTTTCTTT. Protein sequence: CASSLTGNTEAFF.